The sequence of this TCR beta chain was determined in a study of blood T cells in healthy people across ages. Using a J-beta primer mix together with a sample-barcoded 5' primer, a second PCR was run for 7 to 11 cycles. Every cDNA molecule carried a tag from a template-switch adaptor bearing 12 random nucleotides. TCRdb redid the calling of the 5' RACE reads with MiXCR, one entry per CDR3 protein. The sample has 1 million or so distinct CDR3 sequences; 40% to 50% are singletons. Germline CDR1 MNHEY, CDR2 SVGEGT. CDR3 size: 14 residues. Trimming stripped 2 bases from V and 6 bases from J, with 11 bases between. There were at least 5.5 micrograms of total RNA extracted from every sample.

The clonotype was recovered from an older woman in good health. The chain employs TRBV6-2 or TRBV6-3 and TRBJ1-5; D possibly corresponds to TRBD1 (5 bases). Sequencing used blood. The CDR3 DNA reads as TGTGCCAGCAGTTACACGGGGCAAGGTCAGCCCCAGCATTTT. The encoded protein is CASSYTGQGQPQHF.